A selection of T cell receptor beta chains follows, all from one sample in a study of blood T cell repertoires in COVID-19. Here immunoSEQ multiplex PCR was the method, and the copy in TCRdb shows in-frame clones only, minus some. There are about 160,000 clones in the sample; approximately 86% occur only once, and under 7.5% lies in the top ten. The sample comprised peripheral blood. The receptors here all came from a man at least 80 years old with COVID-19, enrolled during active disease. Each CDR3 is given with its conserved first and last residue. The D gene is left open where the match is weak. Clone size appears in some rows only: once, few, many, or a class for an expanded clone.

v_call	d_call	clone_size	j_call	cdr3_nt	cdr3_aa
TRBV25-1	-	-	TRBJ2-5	TGTGCCAGCAGTGACACAAGATTTCAAGAGACCCAGTACTTC	CASSDTRFQETQYF
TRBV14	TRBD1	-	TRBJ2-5	TGTGCCAGCAGCCGTCGGACAGGGTTGGAGACCCAGTACTTC	CASSRRTGLETQYF
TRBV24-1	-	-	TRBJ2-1	TGTGCCACCGAGGGAGACAATGAGCAGTTCTTC	CATEGDNEQFF
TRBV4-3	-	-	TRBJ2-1	TGCGCCAGCAGCCAAGATCGGAACAGGTATCTCTTAAATGAGCAGTTCTTC	CASSQDRNRYLLNEQFF
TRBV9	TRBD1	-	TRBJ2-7	TGTGCCAGCAGCGTCTCGACAGGGTCCTACGAGCAGTACTTC	CASSVSTGSYEQYF
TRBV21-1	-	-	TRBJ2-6	-	CASSKADGKWGLGANVLTF
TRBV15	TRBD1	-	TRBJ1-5	TGTGCCACCAGCAGAGCGGACAGGGGACATAGCAATCAGCCCCAGCATTTT	CATSRADRGHSNQPQHF
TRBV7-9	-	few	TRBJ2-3	TGTGCCAGCAGCCCGGGGGGCACAGATACGCAGTATTTT	CASSPGGTDTQYF
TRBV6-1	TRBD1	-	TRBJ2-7	TGTGCCAGCAGCCCGACAGGGGAGTCCTACGAGCAGTACTTC	CASSPTGESYEQYF
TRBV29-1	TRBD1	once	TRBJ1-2	TGCAGCGTTGAGACAGGGTTCCATGGCTACACCTTC	CSVETGFHGYTF
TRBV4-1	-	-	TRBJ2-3	TGCGCCAGCAGCCGGGCCGTACAAGAAAAGACAGATACGCAGTATTTT	CASSRAVQEKTDTQYF
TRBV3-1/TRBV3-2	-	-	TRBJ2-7	TGTGCCAGCAGCCAAGATCGGTCAGGACTGAGCTCCTACGAGCAGTACTTC	CASSQDRSGLSSYEQYF
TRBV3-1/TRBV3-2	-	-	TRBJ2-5	TGTGCCAGCAGCCACGGGGGATTAGAGACCCAGTACTTC	CASSHGGLETQYF
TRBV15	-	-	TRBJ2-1	TGTGCCACCAGCAGACAGGTGAGCTCCTACAATGAGCAGTTCTTC	CATSRQVSSYNEQFF
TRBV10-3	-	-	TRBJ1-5	TGTGCCATCAGTGGGGAGACCGAAGTCCAGCATTTT	CAISGETEVQHF
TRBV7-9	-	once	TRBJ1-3	TGTGCCAGCAGCTTCGGTGTGGGACATCCCTCTGGAAACACCATATATTTT	CASSFGVGHPSGNTIYF
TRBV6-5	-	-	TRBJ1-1	TGTGCCAGCAGTTACTTCCCCCGAAGAGGGACTGAAGCTTTCTTT	CASSYFPRRGTEAFF
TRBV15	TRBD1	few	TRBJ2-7	TGTGCCACCAGCAGAGATGTAGGACAGGGGGATTCCTACGAGCAGTACTTC	CATSRDVGQGDSYEQYF
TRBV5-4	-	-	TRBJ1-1	TGTGCCAGCAGCTTGGTAGGGCAGGGGAACACTGAAGCTTTCTTT	CASSLVGQGNTEAFF
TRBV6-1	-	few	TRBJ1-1	TGTGCCAGCAGTGAGGGGGCCGGGACGGATGAAGCTTTCTTT	CASSEGAGTDEAFF
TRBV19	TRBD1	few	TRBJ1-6	TGTGCCAGTAGTACCGGGACAGGGGTTACTTCACCCCTCCACTTT	CASSTGTGVTSPLHF
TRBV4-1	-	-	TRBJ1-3	TGCGCCAGCAGCCAAGACAGGAACTCTGGAAACACCATATATTTT	CASSQDRNSGNTIYF
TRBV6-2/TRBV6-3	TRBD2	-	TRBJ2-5	TGTGCCAGCAGTTACACGGGACTAGCGGGGCCAGAGACCCAGTACTTC	CASSYTGLAGPETQYF
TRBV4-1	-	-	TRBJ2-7	TGCGCCAGCAGCCAAGTACAGGGCTTAACGGGGTCCTACGAGCAGTACTTC	CASSQVQGLTGSYEQYF
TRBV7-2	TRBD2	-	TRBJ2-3	TGTGCCAGCAGCTCCTCCGGGACTAGAACAGATACGCAGTATTTT	CASSSSGTRTDTQYF
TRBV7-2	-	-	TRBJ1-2	TGTGCCAGCAGCTCCCGGGACACCTTGAACTATGGCTACACCTTC	CASSSRDTLNYGYTF
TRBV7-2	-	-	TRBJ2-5	TGTGCCAGCGGCACCTACAGGGCAGAGACCCAGTACTTC	CASGTYRAETQYF
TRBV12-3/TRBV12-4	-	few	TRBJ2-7	TGTGCCAGCAGTTTCCGGCGGTACTACGAGCAGTACTTC	CASSFRRYYEQYF
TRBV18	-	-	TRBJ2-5	TGTGCCAGCTCACCACCGGGACAGCGGGCGACCCAGTACTTC	CASSPPGQRATQYF
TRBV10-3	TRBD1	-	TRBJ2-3	TGTGCCACGGGACAGGAAAAGGGAAAAGATACGCAGTATTTT	CATGQEKGKDTQYF
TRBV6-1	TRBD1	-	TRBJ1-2	TGTGCCAGCAGTGAGGGACAGCTCTATGGCTACACCTTC	CASSEGQLYGYTF
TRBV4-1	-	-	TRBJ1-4	TGCGCCAGCAGCCAAGGGGGGGGGCTCGGAGAAAAACTGTTTTTT	CASSQGGGLGEKLFF
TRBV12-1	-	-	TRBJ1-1	TGTGCCAGCAGCCCCGGGGGGGCTTTCTTT	CASSPGGAFF
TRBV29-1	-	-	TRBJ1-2	TGCAGCGTTGAAGAAGGGTGGGGCTTTGGCTACACCTTC	CSVEEGWGFGYTF
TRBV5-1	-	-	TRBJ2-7	TGCGCCAGCAGCTCCCTTGAGGGAACCTACGAGCAGTACTTC	CASSSLEGTYEQYF
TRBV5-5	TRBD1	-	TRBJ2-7	TGTGCCAGCAGCACGGACAGGGGTAAGGGCGAGCAGTACTTC	CASSTDRGKGEQYF
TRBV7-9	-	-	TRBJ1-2	TGTGCCAGCAGCCCGGACCTTACGGGGGGCTACACCTTC	CASSPDLTGGYTF
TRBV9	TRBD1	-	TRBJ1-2	TGTGCCAGCAGCGGCGACTGGACAGGGGGTAAAGGATTGCATGGCTACACCTTC	CASSGDWTGGKGLHGYTF
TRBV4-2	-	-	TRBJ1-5	TGTGCCAGCAGCCAGGGGGGGGTGAGCAATCAGCCCCAGCATTTT	CASSQGGVSNQPQHF
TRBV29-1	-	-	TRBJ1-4	TGCAGCGTGGTCCCGGGGGGGACTAATGAAAAACTGTTTTTT	CSVVPGGTNEKLFF
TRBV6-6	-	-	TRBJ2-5	TGTGCCAGCAGTTACTCCGTCCTTACGGGAGAGACCCAGTACTTC	CASSYSVLTGETQYF
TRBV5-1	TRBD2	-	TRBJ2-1	TGCGCCAGCAGTGCCTCCGGGACTAGCGGGGGGGAAGAGCAGTTCTTC	CASSASGTSGGEEQFF
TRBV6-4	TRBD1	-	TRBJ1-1	TGTGCCAGCAGCCGGGACAGGGGGAACACTGAAGCTTTCTTT	CASSRDRGNTEAFF
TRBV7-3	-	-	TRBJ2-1	TGTGCCAGCAGCCGAAGGATGGGCGATGAGCAGTTCTTC	CASSRRMGDEQFF
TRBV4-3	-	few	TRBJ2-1	TGCGCCAGCAGCCAAGATAGACTAGAACGGATGGCTGAGCAGTTCTTC	CASSQDRLERMAEQFF
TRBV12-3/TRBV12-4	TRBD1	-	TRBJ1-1	TGTGCCAGCAACTTACAGGGGGCCCTTGAAGCTTTCTTT	CASNLQGALEAFF
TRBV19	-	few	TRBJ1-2	TGTGCCAGTAGTATAATAAAGACAGTTTATGGCTACACCTTC	CASSIIKTVYGYTF
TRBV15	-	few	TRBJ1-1	TGTGCCACCAGCAGCTGGGGGGGGACTGAAGCTTTCTTT	CATSSWGGTEAFF
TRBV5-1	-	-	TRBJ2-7	TGCGCCAGCAGCTTACCAGGCTACGAGCAGTACTTC	CASSLPGYEQYF
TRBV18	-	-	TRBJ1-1	TGTGCCAGCTCACCTCCTGGGCGGGAAAGAACTGAAGCTTTCTTT	CASSPPGRERTEAFF
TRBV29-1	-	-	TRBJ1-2	TGCAGCGTTCCGCACGAGACAGGCAACATTAACTATGGCTACACCTTC	CSVPHETGNINYGYTF
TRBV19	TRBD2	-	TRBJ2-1	TGTGCCAGTAAGACGGCGGGACTACACTACAATGAGCAGTTCTTC	CASKTAGLHYNEQFF
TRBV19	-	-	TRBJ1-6	TGTGCCAGTAGTATCGGGATCCGGGCACCCCTCCACTTT	CASSIGIRAPLHF
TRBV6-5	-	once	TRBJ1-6	TGTGCCAGCAGTCCGGAGGACCTCTATAATTCACCCCTCCACTTT	CASSPEDLYNSPLHF
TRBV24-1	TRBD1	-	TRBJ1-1	TGTGCCACCAGTGATGGACAGGGGAGGGAAGCTTTCTTT	CATSDGQGREAFF
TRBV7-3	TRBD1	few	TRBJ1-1	TGTGCCAGCAGCGCTACAGGGGGCGGGAACACTGAAGCTTTCTTT	CASSATGGGNTEAFF